This T cell receptor (beta chain) was observed in a study of T cell responses to AZD1222 COVID-19 vaccine (dated by TCRdb to the early 2020s). Study-level background: TCR sequencing was performed for 230 to 250 trial participants, of whom about 200 were given two doses of AZD1222 and around 25 were given two doses of MenACWY control vaccine. Trial participants were enrolled by age into subgroups of 18-55, 56-69 and 70-plus years, and about 150, 27 and 61 TCR-sequenced participants, respectively, were included in these subgroups.

As regards this clone: Its antigen has not been determined. No per-base quality is available; no much larger clone lies one base away.

The CDR3 regions of human TCRbeta chains were analyzed by immunosequencing. On the study's bioinformatics: Repertoire TCRs were checked for matches against a reference library of SARS-CoV-2-specific TCRs that had been generated using the MIRA antigen-specificity platform. Breadth was defined as the fraction of unique TCRs that were SARS-CoV-2-associated. Depth was defined as the fraction of total T cells that were SARS-CoV-2-associated. Using the MIRA data, each spike-specific TCR was mapped to the spike region that the TCR reacts to and placed in a CD4 or CD8 class. Log10-transformed breadth and depth values were compared by one-way ANOVA with Sidak's multiple comparisons tests. TCRdb carries this immuneACCESS record with in-frame sequences only. Its versions omit some clonotypes, under half of them owing to an unresolved V gene in the studies checked, with the rest unexplained. V, J and clone size derive from that table, while D and trimming were established from the DNA sequence. The sample records about 180,000 clones, about 93% of which are singletons. Of the sample, roughly 1% is held by the ten largest clones.

V is clipped by 5 bases and J by 6 bases, and the sequence between their germline boundaries is 16 bases long. The CDR3 goes from the cysteine to the phenylalanine over 15 residues. Just the 45-base CDR3 DNA is kept, in frame starting at base 1. The germline V gene (reference sequence) sets CDR1 to MNHEY and CDR2 to SMNVEV. Results and caveats for the whole study, not just this receptor: Because no day 14 peak-response samples were available, the repertoires could be characterized only after the peak T cell response. Participants were mostly white British, with more females than males. The authors suggested clonal diversity may have been underestimated. CD4 TCRs associated with the vaccine covered the entire spike protein, and the dominant responses were in regions 160-218 and 743-854. The 56-69-year group was small, and its depth increase did not reach significance, likely because of low power. After two AZD1222 doses, both the breadth and the depth of spike-specific TCRs were significantly higher than at day 0 and than in MenACWY recipients. Only five to seven AZD1222 recipients were SARS-CoV-2 seropositive at baseline, limiting conclusions about previously exposed vaccinees. Reportedly, close to half of the unique spike-specific TCRs recognized epitopes lying outside the regions that are mutated in the B.1.351 and B.1.1.7 variants.

This sample's time point label indicates: about 28 days (+/-7) after the second vaccine dose. What this sample's treatment or condition label stands for: meningococcal conjugate vaccine given as trial control. Vaccinee samples were obtained from the UK trials COV001 and COV002, which included a single-blind randomized controlled phase 2/3 trial of AZD1222 (ChAdOx1 nCoV-19) in healthy adults. For TCRbeta chain sequencing, PBMC samples from trial participants were taken at day 0 and at day 28 after the second dose. The specimen comprised peripheral blood, sampled 28 days after the second dose of the MenACWY control vaccine. The chain couples TRBV27 to TRBJ1-4, with TRBD1 tentatively as D gene (5 bases match). This receptor was obtained from an adult who received the MenACWY meningococcal vaccine as a control. The nucleotide sequence reads TGTGCCAGCAGTCCTAATTCAGGGTTCGATGAAAAACTGTTTTTT. This translates into CASSPNSGFDEKLFF.